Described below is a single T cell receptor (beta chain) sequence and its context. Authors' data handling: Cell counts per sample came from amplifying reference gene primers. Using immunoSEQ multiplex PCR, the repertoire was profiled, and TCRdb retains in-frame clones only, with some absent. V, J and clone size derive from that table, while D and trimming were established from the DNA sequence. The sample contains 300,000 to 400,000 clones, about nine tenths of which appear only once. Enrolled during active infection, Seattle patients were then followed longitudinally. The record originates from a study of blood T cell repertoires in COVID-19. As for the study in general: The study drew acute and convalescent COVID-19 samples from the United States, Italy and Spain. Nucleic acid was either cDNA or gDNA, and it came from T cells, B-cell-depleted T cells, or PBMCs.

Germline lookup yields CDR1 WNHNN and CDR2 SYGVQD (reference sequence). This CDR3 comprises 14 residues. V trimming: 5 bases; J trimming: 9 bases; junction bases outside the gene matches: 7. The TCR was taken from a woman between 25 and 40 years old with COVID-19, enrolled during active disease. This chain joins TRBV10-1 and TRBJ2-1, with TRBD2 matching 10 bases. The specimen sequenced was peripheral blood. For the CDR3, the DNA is TGCGCCAGCAGTCTAGCGGGAGAAGGCGGTGAGCAGTTCTTC. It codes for CASSLAGEGGEQFF.